Each of the 17 T cell receptor beta chains below was sequenced from the same sample in a study of T cells in Graves' hyperthyroidism and ophthalmopathy (dated by TCRdb to the late 2010s). The library was built by means of multiplex PCR. Sequencing was carried out with an Illumina HiSeq 2000. The TCR beta CDR3 regions were amplified from RNA transcripts. The TCR CDR3 was subjected to a first round of RT-PCR using the HTBI primer set and the Qiagen OneStep RT-PCR kit. TCRdb cleaned the public reads at Q25 with fastp, built clones with MiXCR and kept in-frame beta chains. Rows are unified per CDR3 protein, each entry keeping the most common DNA and genes. The sample yields over 200,000 distinct CDR3 sequences; roughly 15% were counted once. Of the sample, 13% falls within the top ten clones. The specimen was blood. These receptors were obtained from a woman between 35 and 50 years old with Graves' hyperthyroidism that later progressed to Graves' ophthalmopathy.

There are many counts of this clonotype. This chain uses TRBV9 with TRBJ2-7; 10 bases line up with TRBD2. Trimming took 3 bases from V and 5 from J; bases not matched to a gene: 8. This CDR3 has 15 residues. CDR1 and CDR2 from the germline V gene are SGDLS and YYNGEE. CDR3 sequence reads: CASSASGRAVDEQYF. The CDR3 coding sequence is TGTGCCAGCAGCGCAAGCGGGAGGGCGGTAGACGAGCAGTACTTC.

To note about this clonotype: Compared with germline, one end of the junction differs, possibly owing to a read error. J is TRBJ2-7 and V is TRBV13; 14 nucleotides agree with TRBD2. CDR3 size: 17 residues. Germline V gene lookup returns CDR1 PRHDT and CDR2 FYEKMQ (reference sequence). CDR3 bases: TGTGCCAACAGCTTGACTAGCGGGAGGGCCCGAATGGGGGAGCAGTACTTC. Protein: CANSLTSGRARMGEQYF.

Many counts were recorded for this clonotype. The rearrangement joins TRBV27 to TRBJ2-3; 10 positions match TRBD1. Germline values: CDR1 MNHEY, CDR2 SMNVEV (reference sequence). This CDR3 is 16 amino acids long. The V segment lost 6 bases and the J segment 2 bases; nucleotides outside the gene matches: 8. This chain's CDR3 is CASSLPGQGHTDTQYF. For the CDR3, the DNA is TGTGCCAGCAGCCTACCGGGACAGGGGCACACAGATACGCAGTATTTT.

This clonotype was detected many times. The CDR3 region is CASSLPGQGLTDTQYF. DNA for the CDR3: TGCGCCAGCAGCCTCCCGGGACAGGGCCTCACAGATACGCAGTATTTT. V usage is TRBV4-1 and J usage is TRBJ2-3; 9 bases are shared with TRBD1. The ends lost 4 bases at V and 2 bases at J; junction bases unmatched: 7. The CDR3 length is 16 residues. Per germline, CDR1 MGHRA and CDR2 YSYEKL.

There are many counts of this clonotype. The chain couples TRBV10-3 to TRBJ2-2; 14 bases agree with TRBD2. Looked up from germline, CDR1 is ENHRY and CDR2 is SYGVKD. The CDR3 is 15 amino acids. The V segment lost 6 bases and the J segment 6 bases; nucleotides outside the gene matches: 3. The CDR3 reads CAIRKGLAGAGELFF. The CDR3 nucleotides are TGTGCCATCAGAAAGGGACTAGCGGGAGCCGGGGAGCTGTTTTTT.

This clonotype was counted at least ten times. The chain carries TRBV9 and TRBJ2-7; D is tentatively TRBD1 or TRBD2 (6 bases each). Trimming took off 3 bases at V and 5 bases at J, with 15 bases between the two ends. The CDR3 sequence is 14 residues long. The germline gives CDR1 SGDLS, CDR2 YYNGEE. The CDR3, as DNA: TGTGCCAGCAGCGGCCCGGGGGCGCCGGACGAGCAGTACTTC. Amino acids: CASSGPGAPDEQYF.

V is TRBV4-2 and J is TRBJ2-5, with 9 bases lining up with TRBD2. Germline V gene data show CDR1 as LGHNA and CDR2 as YNFKEQ. The CDR3 loop spans 17 amino acids. Trimming removed 0 bases from V and 4 bases from J; junction bases left unmatched: 9. The CDR3, as DNA: TGTGCCAGCAGCCAAGATGAGGGGACACTAGCGGGAGAGACCCAGTACTTC. Residues: CASSQDEGTLAGETQYF.

The sample holds a few counts of this clonotype. The chain recombines TRBV6-4 with TRBJ1-6; 8 bases align to TRBD1. J gave up 7 bases and V 3 bases, and 5 bases lay outside the gene matches. CDR1 and CDR2 (germline): MRHNA, SNTAGT. This CDR3 contains 15 residues. CDR3 residues: CASSERDRGNSPLHF. The CDR3 nucleotides read TGTGCCAGCAGTGAGCGCGACAGGGGAAATTCACCCCTCCACTTT.

The chain links TRBV4-1 to TRBJ1-5; D is unresolved. Germline CDR1 and CDR2: MGHRA and YSYEKL. CDR3 length: 15 amino acids. Trimming pared 3 bases from V and 1 base from J, leaving 10 bases between. In DNA, the CDR3 is TGCGCCAGCAGCCAGCAGGCGTTAAGCAATCAGCCCCAGCATTTT. Protein product: CASSQQALSNQPQHF.

The chain links TRBV6-1 to TRBJ1-1, with 11 bases matching TRBD1. Unmatched junction bases numbered 4, after V lost 8 bases and J lost 2 bases. The germline V gene encodes CDR1 MNHNS and CDR2 SASEGT. The CDR3 loop spans 14 amino acids. The CDR3 DNA sequence: TGTGCCAGCTGGACAGGGGGCTTTAACACTGAAGCTTTCTTT. Its translation is CASWTGGFNTEAFF.

Notes on this clonotype: A read error may be the cause here, since a much bigger clone is one base away. In this CDR3 the conserved last residue, phenylalanine or tryptophan, is missing, so a read error is likely. The chain is built from TRBV15 and TRBJ1-3; D gene ambiguous. The CDR3 contains 14 residues. CDR1 and CDR2 from the germline V gene are LNHNV and YYDKDF (reference sequence). Trimming stripped 6 bases from V and 4 bases from J, with 13 bases between. CDR3 DNA sequence: TGTGCCACCAGTAGGGATCCTATGGGAAACACCATATATATT. Residues: CATSRDPMGNTIYI.

This clonotype occurred many times. This chain joins TRBV20-1 and TRBJ2-7, with D possibly called TRBD1 or TRBD2 (5 bases each). The V end lost 5 bases, the J end lost 1 base, and 21 bases lay between the germline ends. Germline assignment: CDR1 DFQATT and CDR2 SNEGSKA (reference sequence). This CDR3 region has 16 residues. The CDR3 DNA sequence: TGCAGTGCTCAAGGACACCCGGGACGCGGGTCCTACGAGCAGTACTTC. The encoded protein is CSAQGHPGRGSYEQYF.

This clonotype was observed at least ten times. V and J are TRBV10-3 and TRBJ2-7; 7 bases line up with TRBD1. Germline V gives CDR1 ENHRY, CDR2 SYGVKD. Losses at the gene ends were 4 bases for V and 5 bases for J; bases not matched to a gene: 5. This CDR3 spans 13 amino acids. The DNA for the CDR3 is TGTGCCATCAGTGGGACAGGAACCCACGAGCAGTACTTC. Translation: CAISGTGTHEQYF.

This clonotype was recorded at least ten times. The chain carries TRBV7-9 and TRBJ1-4, with 11 bases that match TRBD1. V shed 6 bases, J shed 8 bases, and the junction held 5 bases outside the gene matches. The CDR3 extends over 14 amino acids. Germline V gene data show CDR1 as SEHNR and CDR2 as FQNEAQ (reference sequence). The CDR3, as DNA: TGTGCCAGCAGTCCGGGACAGGGGGACGAAAAACTGTTTTTT. Its translation: CASSPGQGDEKLFF.

This clonotype was seen many times. The gene calls are TRBV28 and TRBJ2-3; 7 positions match TRBD2. Looked up from germline, CDR1 is MDHEN and CDR2 is SYDVKM. The CDR3 covers 15 residues. J gave up 0 bases and V 1 base, and 1 base lay outside the gene matches. The CDR3 bases are TGTGCCAGCAGTTTATTCGGGGGGAGCACAGATACGCAGTATTTT. This gives the protein CASSLFGGSTDTQYF.

In this sample, this clonotype turned up many times. V is TRBV10-3 and J is TRBJ2-3; D is undetermined. CDR1 is ENHRY and CDR2 is SYGVKD in the germline V gene. V was pared by 3 bases and J by 3 bases, with 4 bases between. CDR3 length: 12 amino acids. The CDR3 protein is CAISDRTDTQYF. For the CDR3, the DNA is TGTGCCATCAGTGATCGGACAGATACGCAGTATTTT.

This clonotype was observed many times. CDR3 sequence (DNA): TGTGCCAGCAGTGGTCGACATGCAGATACGCAGTATTTT. This translates into CASSGRHADTQYF. The chain uses TRBV6-1 and TRBJ2-3, with D unresolved. The germline CDR1 and CDR2 sequences are MNHNS and SASEGT. CDR3 length: 13 amino acids. Trimming pared 4 bases from V and 4 bases from J, leaving 9 bases between.